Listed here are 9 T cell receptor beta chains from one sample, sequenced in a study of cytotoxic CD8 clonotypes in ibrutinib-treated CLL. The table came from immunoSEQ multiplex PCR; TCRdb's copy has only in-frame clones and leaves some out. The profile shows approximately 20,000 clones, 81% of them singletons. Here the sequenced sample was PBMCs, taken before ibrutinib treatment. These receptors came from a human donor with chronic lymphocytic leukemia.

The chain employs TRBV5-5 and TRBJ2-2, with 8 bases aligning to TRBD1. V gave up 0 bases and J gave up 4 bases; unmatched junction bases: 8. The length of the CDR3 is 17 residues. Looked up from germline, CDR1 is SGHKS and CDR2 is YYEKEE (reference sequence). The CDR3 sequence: CASSLAPTGGTTGELFF. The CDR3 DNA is TGTGCCAGCAGCTTGGCCCCAACAGGGGGTACCACCGGGGAGCTGTTTTTT.

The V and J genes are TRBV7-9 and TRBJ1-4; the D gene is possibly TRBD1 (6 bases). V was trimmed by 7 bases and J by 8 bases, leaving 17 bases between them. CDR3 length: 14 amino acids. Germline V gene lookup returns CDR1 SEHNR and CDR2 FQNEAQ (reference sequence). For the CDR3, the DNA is TGTGCCAGCATTGGAGGGGGATTTAACGAAAAACTGTTTTTT. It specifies CASIGGGFNEKLFF.

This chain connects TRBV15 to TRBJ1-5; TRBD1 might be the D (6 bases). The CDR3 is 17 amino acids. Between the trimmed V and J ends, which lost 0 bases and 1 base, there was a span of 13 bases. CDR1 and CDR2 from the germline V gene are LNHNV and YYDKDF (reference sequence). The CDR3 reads CATSRDRGAESNQPQHF. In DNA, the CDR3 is TGTGCCACCAGCAGAGATCGGGGGGCGGAGAGCAATCAGCCCCAGCATTTT.

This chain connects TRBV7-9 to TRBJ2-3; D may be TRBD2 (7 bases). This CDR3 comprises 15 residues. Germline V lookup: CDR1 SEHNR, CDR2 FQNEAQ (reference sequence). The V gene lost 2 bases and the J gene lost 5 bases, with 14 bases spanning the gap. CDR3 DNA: TGTGCCAGCAGCTTAACTAGGGGGGGCAAAGATACGCAGTATTTT. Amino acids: CASSLTRGGKDTQYF.

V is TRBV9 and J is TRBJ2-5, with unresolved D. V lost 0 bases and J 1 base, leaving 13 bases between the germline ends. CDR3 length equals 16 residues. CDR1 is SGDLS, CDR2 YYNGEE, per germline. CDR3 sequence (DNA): TGTGCCAGCAGCGTAGTTGCCTTGGGTGGCCAAGAGACCCAGTACTTC. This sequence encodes CASSVVALGGQETQYF. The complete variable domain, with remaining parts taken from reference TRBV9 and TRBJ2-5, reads DSGVTQTPKHLITATGQRVTLRCSPRSGDLSVYWYQQSLDQGLQFLIQYYNGEERAKGNILERFSAQQFPDLHSELNLSSLELGDSALYFCASSVVALGGQETQYFGPGTRLLVL.

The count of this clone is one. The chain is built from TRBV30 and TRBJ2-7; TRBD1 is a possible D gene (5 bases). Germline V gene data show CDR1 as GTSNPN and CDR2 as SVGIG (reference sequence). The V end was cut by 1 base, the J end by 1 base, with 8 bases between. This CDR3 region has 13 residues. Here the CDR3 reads CAWSGTYSYEQYF. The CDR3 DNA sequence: TGTGCCTGGAGTGGGACATATTCCTACGAGCAGTACTTC.

This chain's CDR3 is CASRGGRGGETQYF. In nucleotides, the CDR3 is TGTGCCAGTAGGGGTGGGCGAGGGGGAGAGACCCAGTACTTC. V and J are TRBV19 and TRBJ2-5, with D maybe TRBD1 (6 bases). This CDR3 has 14 residues. The ends were cut back, 6 bases at V and 4 bases at J, with 15 bases in the middle. Germline values: CDR1 LNHDA, CDR2 SQIVND (reference sequence).

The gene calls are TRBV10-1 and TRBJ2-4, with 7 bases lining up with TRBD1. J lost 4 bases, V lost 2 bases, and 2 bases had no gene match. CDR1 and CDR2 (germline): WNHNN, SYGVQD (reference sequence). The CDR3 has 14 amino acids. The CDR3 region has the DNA TGCGCCAGCAGTGAGGGGGGACAGAAAAACATTCAGTACTTC. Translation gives CASSEGGQKNIQYF.

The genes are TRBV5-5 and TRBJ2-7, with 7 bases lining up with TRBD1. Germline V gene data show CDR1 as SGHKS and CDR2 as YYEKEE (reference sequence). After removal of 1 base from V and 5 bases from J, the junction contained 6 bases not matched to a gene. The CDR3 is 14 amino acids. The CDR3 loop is CASSLRQGFDEQYF. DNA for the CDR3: TGTGCCAGCAGCTTGAGACAGGGATTCGACGAGCAGTACTTC.